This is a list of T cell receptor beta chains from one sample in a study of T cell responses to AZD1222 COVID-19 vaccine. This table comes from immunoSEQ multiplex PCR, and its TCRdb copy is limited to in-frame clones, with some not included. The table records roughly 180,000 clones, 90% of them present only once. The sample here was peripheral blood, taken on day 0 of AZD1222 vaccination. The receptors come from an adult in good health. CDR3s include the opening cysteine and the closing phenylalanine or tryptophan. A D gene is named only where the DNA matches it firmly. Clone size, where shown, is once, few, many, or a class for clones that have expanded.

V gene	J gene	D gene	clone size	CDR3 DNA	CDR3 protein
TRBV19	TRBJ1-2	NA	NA	TGTGCCAGTAGTATCCGGGCTAACTATGGCTACACCTTC	CASSIRANYGYTF
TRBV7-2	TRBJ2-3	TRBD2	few	TGTGCCAGCAGCTTCGCGGGGGGAAGCACAGATACGCAGTATTTT	CASSFAGGSTDTQYF
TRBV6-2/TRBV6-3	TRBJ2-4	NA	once	TGTGCCAGCAACCCCGGGGGAGCCAAAAACATTCAGTACTTC	CASNPGGAKNIQYF
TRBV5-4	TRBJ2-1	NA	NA	TGTGCCAGCAGCAATGGGGGCACGCTAAGTGAGCAGTTCTTC	CASSNGGTLSEQFF
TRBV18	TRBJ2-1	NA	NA	TGTGCCAGCTCACAGGGAACCTACAATGAGCAGTTCTTC	CASSQGTYNEQFF
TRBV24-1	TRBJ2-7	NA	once	TGTGCCTCAGATTTCAGGGCATTGAGCTCCTACGAGCAGTACTTC	CASDFRALSSYEQYF
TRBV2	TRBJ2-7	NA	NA	TGTGCCAGCAGGGCAGGGGCCACCTACGAGCAGTACTTC	CASRAGATYEQYF
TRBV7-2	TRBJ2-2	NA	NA	TGTGCCAGCAGCTTAAGCCTCCCCGGGGACACCTACGCCGGGGAGCTGTTTTTT	CASSLSLPGDTYAGELFF
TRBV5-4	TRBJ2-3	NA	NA	TGTGCCAGCAGCTTGGCCGGGACAGATACGCAGTATTTT	CASSLAGTDTQYF
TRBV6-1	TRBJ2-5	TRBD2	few	TGTGCCAGCAGTGAGATAGCGGGGAACAAGGAGACCCAGTACTTC	CASSEIAGNKETQYF
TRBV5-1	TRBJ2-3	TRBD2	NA	TGCGCCAGCAGTACCCCCGGGACTAGACAGACCTTTCGGTCAGATACGCAGTATTTT	CASSTPGTRQTFRSDTQYF
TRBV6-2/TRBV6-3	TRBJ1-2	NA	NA	TGTGCCAGCAGTGAGCCTGCAGGGATTTATGGCTACACCTTC	CASSEPAGIYGYTF
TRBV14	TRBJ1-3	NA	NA	TGTGCCAGCAGCCAAGATGCAGGGAGGTACGGAAACACCATATATTTT	CASSQDAGRYGNTIYF
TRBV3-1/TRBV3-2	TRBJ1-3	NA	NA	TGTGCCAGCAGCCGAGGGCTGGGCATCTCTGGAAACACCATATATTTT	CASSRGLGISGNTIYF
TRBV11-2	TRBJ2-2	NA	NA	TGTGCCAGCAGCTTAGATGGTCCGCGCACCGGGGAGCTGTTTTTT	CASSLDGPRTGELFF